The 7 T cell receptor beta chains in this list originate from one sample, sequenced in a study of beta chain features in type 1 diabetes. Sequenced material consisted of expressed TCRB transcripts (all of the isolated RNA was reverse transcribed). The assay was immunoSEQ multiplex PCR, and TCRdb's table has in-frame clones only and misses some. Of roughly 140,000 clones listed, less than 9% were seen once; the top ten hold around 1.3%. Source material: central memory CD4+ T cells from blood. All receptors derive from a woman in her 30s in good health.

The genes are TRBV2 and TRBJ1-5, with 8 bases aligning to TRBD1. V dropped 2 bases and J dropped 6; count of bases not matched to a gene: 9. Per germline, CDR1 SNHLY and CDR2 FYNNEI. The CDR3 is made up of 16 amino acids. The CDR3 region is CASSEYQAGGGQPQHF. The DNA for the CDR3 is TGTGCCAGCAGTGAATACCAGGCAGGGGGCGGTCAGCCCCAGCATTTT.

The chain couples TRBV5-1 to TRBJ1-1; a weak D match, TRBD1 (5 bases). CDR3 length: 15 amino acids. Trimming left V 0 bases short and J 1 base short, with 10 bases between. Germline V gives CDR1 SGHRS, CDR2 YFSETQ. This CDR3 reads CASSLGVGGNTEAFF. The CDR3 region has the DNA TGCGCCAGCAGCTTGGGGGTCGGGGGGAACACTGAAGCTTTCTTT.

The CDR3 bases are TGTGCCAGCAGTTACGTACAGGGGATTTTGGATACGCAGTATTTT. Protein: CASSYVQGILDTQYF. The V call is TRBV28, the J call TRBJ2-3; TRBD1 matches 7 bases. The CDR3 loop spans 15 amino acids. Per the germline V gene, CDR1 is MDHEN and CDR2 is SYDVKM. V was clipped by 4 bases and J by 6 bases; unmatched bases: 10.

This sequence joins TRBV13 and TRBJ1-2, with TRBD1 matching over 7 bases. V shed 5 bases, J shed 2 bases, and the junction held 8 bases outside the gene matches. Germline V gene lookup returns CDR1 PRHDT and CDR2 FYEKMQ (reference sequence). CDR3 length equals 15 residues. The CDR3 here is CASSLRQGGNYGYTF. In nucleotides, the CDR3 is TGTGCCAGCAGCCTTCGACAGGGAGGCAACTATGGCTACACCTTC.

This clone has just a few counts. This chain links TRBV7-9 with TRBJ1-1; no reliable D call. The CDR3 runs 12 residues. V dropped 8 bases and J dropped 0 bases, with 7 bases sitting between them. Per the germline V gene, CDR1 is SEHNR and CDR2 is FQNEAQ (reference sequence). CDR3 DNA: TGTGCCAGCCCATTCCTGAACACTGAAGCTTTCTTT. As protein: CASPFLNTEAFF.

As concerns this clone: One end of the junction varies from germline; a read error may be responsible. This rearrangement joins TRBV6-1 to TRBJ1-1, with unresolved D. The germline V gene encodes CDR1 MNHNS and CDR2 SASEGT. The CDR3 length is 13 residues. CDR3 nucleotide sequence: TGTGCCATCAGTGATTACGAGAACCCTGAAGCTTTCTTT. It encodes CAISDYENPEAFF.

This clone was detected only a few times. This rearrangement joins TRBV2 to TRBJ1-1, with D hard to call. The V and J ends lost 8 bases and 1 base respectively, with 14 bases between them. The CDR3 covers 14 residues. Germline loops: CDR1 SNHLY, CDR2 FYNNEI. CDR3 coding DNA: TGTGCCAGCCAGAACCGGGAGAGGAACACTGAAGCTTTCTTT. As protein: CASQNRERNTEAFF.